This T cell receptor beta chain was obtained from a study of CD8 T cells in ankylosing spondylitis (dated by TCRdb to 2015 to 2018). About the study as a whole: To find TCR variants linked to disease, the study profiled T cell receptor beta repertoires in ankylosing spondylitis patients and healthy donors. Peripheral blood samples were taken, and synovial fluid was additionally collected from ankylosing spondylitis patients. The full study cohort was made up of under 30 ankylosing spondylitis patients and roughly 98 healthy donors. Study-wide conclusions, independent of this receptor: A TCR beta motif of fewer than 10 highly homologous amino acid variants appeared characteristic of blood from ankylosing spondylitis patients. The disease-linked clones had a CD8+ phenotype and were found at relatively low frequencies in peripheral blood. Some motif variants had previously been reported in the synovial fluid and blood of reactive arthritis patients, which suggests shared mechanisms of disease initiation. Significant enrichment of the disease-linked clones was reported in matched synovial fluid samples from ankylosing spondylitis patients.

TCRdb names Illumina HiSeq 2500 as the instrument used. Quantitative 5'-RACE with molecular barcodes was the method used to prepare the TCR beta libraries. Per the original workflow: To identify disease-linked TCR variants, a new computational method was used, one built on a probabilistic model of VDJ rearrangement. The public sequencing data were trimmed at Q25 with fastp and processed into clonotypes with MiXCR by TCRdb, which kept only in-frame beta chains. Identical CDR3 proteins give one entry, which carries the most common genes and DNA. The V and J calls here are based on TCRdb, not the publication. The sample table lists 250,000 to 400,000 distinct CDR3 sequences, about 9.9% of them with a count of one. The ten largest clones capture roughly 9.1% of the sample. This clonotype has at least ten counts. No antigen is known for it. Base qualities are not at hand, and no much larger clone is one base apart.

V is cut by 5 bases and J by 2 bases, and the space between the germline ends is 14 bases. Including the terminal cysteine and phenylalanine, the CDR3 comprises 15 residues. The DNA shown is the 45-base CDR3, in frame from base 1. The germline V gene encodes CDR1 SGHTA and CDR2 FQGNSA. Sequenced sample: blood, either unsorted or a sorted T cell fraction (not recorded which). This chain joins TRBV7-2 to TRBJ2-3; the D gene is possibly TRBD2, with 6 bases matching. The TCR sequence derives from a female donor with ankylosing spondylitis or in good health (not recorded which). CDR3 region: CASSRWGEYTDTQYF. The DNA reads as follows: TGTGCCAGCAGCCGCTGGGGGGAGTACACAGATACGCAGTATTTT. With the portions outside the CDR3 filled from the reference TRBV7-2 and TRBJ2-3 genes, the complete variable region becomes GAGVSQSPSNKVTEKGKDVELRCDPISGHTALYWYRQSLGQGLEFLIYFQGNSAPDKSGLPSDRFSAERTGGSVSTLTIQRTQQEDSAVYLCASSRWGEYTDTQYFGPGTRLTVL.